These 24 T cell receptor beta chains originate from one sample sequenced in a study of T cell responses to AZD1222 COVID-19 vaccine. TCRdb's table, derived via immunoSEQ multiplex PCR, lists solely in-frame clones and lacks some. The sample has tens of thousands of clones, almost 90% seen once. This specimen consisted of peripheral blood, obtained on day 0 of AZD1222 vaccination. These receptors originate from an adult in good health.

V and J are TRBV4-1 and TRBJ2-1; 8 nucleotides match TRBD2. The CDR3 runs 14 residues. V lost 7 bases and J lost 5; bases outside the gene matches: 7. Germline CDR1 and CDR2: MGHRA and YSYEKL. The CDR3 loop is CASIKTGGDNEQFF. CDR3 nucleotide sequence: TGCGCCAGCATAAAAACGGGGGGGGACAATGAGCAGTTCTTC.

V is TRBV28 and J is TRBJ2-3; 9 bases line up with TRBD1. Trimming cost V 5 bases and J 1 base; bases outside gene matches: 4. Germline values: CDR1 MDHEN, CDR2 SYDVKM. The CDR3 is 15 amino acids. In nucleotides, the CDR3 is TGTGCCAGCAGTCGACAGGGGGTCGGCACAGATACGCAGTATTTT. It yields the protein CASSRQGVGTDTQYF.

This clone has a single count. The genes are TRBV4-3 and TRBJ1-6; D is possibly TRBD1 (5 bases). V was trimmed by 0 bases and J by 6 bases, leaving 15 bases between them. The CDR3 runs 17 residues. The germline CDR1 and CDR2 sequences are LGHNA and YSLEER. The DNA for the CDR3 is TGCGCCAGCAGCCAAGAAACGGGCACGGGGGGTAATTCACCCCTCCACTTT. Translated: CASSQETGTGGNSPLHF.

The rearrangement joins TRBV7-2 to TRBJ1-1; 7 bases align to TRBD1. V lost 5 bases, J lost 2 bases, and 2 bases stayed unmatched. The CDR3 is 13 amino acids. The germline gives CDR1 SGHTA, CDR2 FQGNSA. The CDR3 loop reads CASSRQGNTEAFF. Written as DNA, the CDR3 is TGTGCCAGCAGCCGACAGGGTAACACTGAAGCTTTCTTT.

This chain uses TRBV6-5 with TRBJ1-5; no reliable D call. This CDR3 has 13 amino acids. Trimming took off 2 bases at V and 6 bases at J, with 8 bases between the two ends. CDR1 and CDR2 from the germline V gene are MNHEY and SVGAGI. For the CDR3, the DNA is TGTGCCAGCAGTTACAGGGCCGGTCAGCCCCAGCATTTT. Amino acids: CASSYRAGQPQHF.

This chain links TRBV2 with TRBJ1-5; TRBD1 agrees at 10 bases. The CDR3 totals 15 residues. Losses at the gene ends were 6 bases for V and 2 bases for J; bases not matched to a gene: 4. Per germline, CDR1 SNHLY and CDR2 FYNNEI. CDR3 amino acids: CASRAGTGGNQPQHF. Written as DNA, the CDR3 is TGTGCCAGCAGGGCCGGGACAGGGGGCAATCAGCCCCAGCATTTT.

V is TRBV11-2 and J is TRBJ2-5, with 7 bases fitting TRBD1. The CDR3 consists of 15 residues. Germline CDR1 and CDR2: SGHAT and FQNNGV. Unmatched junction bases numbered 15, after V lost 5 bases and J lost 9 bases. The CDR3 DNA sequence: TGTGCCAGCAGCACACAGGGGAGACGGTCTGGACCCCAGTACTTC. The encoded protein is CASSTQGRRSGPQYF.

This rearrangement joins TRBV9 to TRBJ2-7; TRBD2 is a possible D gene (5 bases). V was pared by 0 bases and J by 2 bases, with 9 bases between. Germline V gene sequence: CDR1 SGDLS, CDR2 YYNGEE. This CDR3 has 14 amino acids. CDR3 residues: CASSVVGDPYEQYF. CDR3 nucleotide sequence: TGTGCCAGCAGCGTAGTGGGAGATCCCTACGAGCAGTACTTC.

This clone was counted between two and nine times. The J gene is TRBJ1-4, the V gene TRBV12-3 or TRBV12-4; no firm D call. The V end was cut by 3 bases, the J end by 4 bases, with 6 bases between. The CDR3 has 13 residues. The CDR3 DNA sequence: TGTGCCAGCAGTTTGAGAGTTAATGAAAAACTGTTTTTT. This sequence encodes CASSLRVNEKLFF.

The chain employs TRBV6-5 and TRBJ2-1; TRBD1 aligns across 8 bases. Unmatched junction bases numbered 6, after V lost 2 bases and J lost 3 bases. Germline V gene lookup returns CDR1 MNHEY and CDR2 SVGAGI. The length of the CDR3 is 16 residues. In nucleotides, the CDR3 is TGTGCCAGCAGTTACGAGGACAGGGCGGACTACAATGAGCAGTTCTTC. This translates into CASSYEDRADYNEQFF.

This sequence joins TRBV6-1 and TRBJ1-5, with D perhaps matching TRBD1 (6 bases). This CDR3 is built from 14 residues. Germline V gene lookup returns CDR1 MNHNS and CDR2 SASEGT. V was pared by 1 base and J by 6 bases, with 10 bases between. The CDR3 reads CASSEVTGFQPQHF. The CDR3 DNA reads as TGTGCCAGCAGTGAAGTGACAGGTTTTCAGCCCCAGCATTTT.

J is TRBJ2-7 and V is TRBV11-2, with D tentatively TRBD1 (5 bases). This CDR3 contains 12 residues. The V end lost 3 bases, the J end lost 7 bases, and 10 bases lay between the germline ends. CDR1 is SGHAT and CDR2 is FQNNGV in the germline V gene. CDR3 coding DNA: TGTGCCAGCAGCTTGGTAGGGGTAGAGCAGTACTTC. It is translated as CASSLVGVEQYF.

The chain recombines TRBV7-2 with TRBJ1-6; the D is unclear. V was trimmed by 1 base and J by 7 bases, leaving 8 bases between them. CDR1 is SGHTA and CDR2 is FQGNSA in the germline V gene. There are 14 residues in the CDR3. The CDR3 region has the DNA TGTGCCAGCAGCTTAGGCCAGAGGAATTCACCCCTCCACTTT. The encoded protein is CASSLGQRNSPLHF.

Turning to this clone: An end of the junction does not agree with germline; a read error may underlie this. The V call is TRBV7-7, the J call TRBJ2-3; 13 nucleotides match TRBD2. Germline-derived CDR1 and CDR2 are SSHAT and FNYEAQ (reference sequence). This CDR3 is built from 16 residues. DNA for the CDR3: TGTGCTAGCAGCTTTGGACTAGCGGGGGAGCAAGATACGCAGTATTTT. Its translation: CASSFGLAGEQDTQYF.

The rearrangement uses TRBV4-3 and TRBJ2-3, with D perhaps matching TRBD1 (5 bases). Germline CDR1 reads LGHNA; CDR2 reads YSLEER. This CDR3 has 18 amino acids. V shed 0 bases and J shed 2 bases, with 18 bases lying between them. The CDR3 sequence: CASSQDSVAWGTTDTQYF. CDR3 sequence (DNA): TGCGCCAGCAGCCAAGATTCCGTGGCGTGGGGCACCACAGATACGCAGTATTTT.

The chain is built from TRBV5-1 and TRBJ1-2; the match to TRBD1 covers 7 bases. Germline CDR1 is SGHRS and CDR2 is YFSETQ. CDR3 size: 16 residues. V was clipped by 3 bases and J by 7 bases; unmatched bases: 15. CDR3: CASSSDRAGAQGGYTF. In nucleotides, the CDR3 is TGCGCCAGCAGCTCAGACAGGGCGGGGGCGCAGGGTGGCTACACCTTC.

The sample holds a few counts of this clone. The V and J genes are TRBV7-9 and TRBJ2-1, with 12 bases aligning to TRBD1. Germline lookup yields CDR1 SEHNR and CDR2 FQNEAQ (reference sequence). The CDR3 is 17 residues long. V lost 4 bases and J lost 7; bases outside the gene matches: 11. CDR3 coding DNA: TGTGCCAGCAGCTCCCCAGGGGGGACAGGGGGCTTGAATGAGCAGTTCTTC. Translation: CASSSPGGTGGLNEQFF.

This clone is a singleton in its sample. The chain employs TRBV5-5 and TRBJ2-4; D remains unclear. This CDR3 has 13 amino acids. V lost 1 base and J 8 bases, leaving 10 bases between the germline ends. CDR1 is SGHKS, CDR2 YYEKEE, per germline (reference sequence). In nucleotides, the CDR3 is TGTGCCAGCAGCTTGAGTCAGTGGGACATTCAGTACTTC. This gives the protein CASSLSQWDIQYF.

The CDR3 coding sequence is TGTGCCAGTACAAACAGGGGTCATGAAGCTTTCTTT. It encodes CASTNRGHEAFF. The chain is built from TRBV19 and TRBJ1-1; 7 bases align to TRBD1. This CDR3 is built from 12 residues. Germline V gives CDR1 LNHDA, CDR2 SQIVND (reference sequence). The V and J ends lost 7 bases and 7 bases, in that order; junction bases with no gene match: 6.

The rearrangement links TRBV6-5 to TRBJ2-7, with D tentatively TRBD1 or TRBD2 (5 bases each). Germline CDR1 reads MNHEY; CDR2 reads SVGAGI. The germline V and J ends were trimmed by 7 bases and 4 bases, with 11 bases remaining between them. This CDR3 spans 12 amino acids. The CDR3 bases are TGTGCCAGCACCCGGGACGGGTACGAGCAGTACTTC. It specifies CASTRDGYEQYF.

V gene TRBV30 combines with J gene TRBJ1-5, with D possibly matching TRBD1 (6 bases). Germline V CDR1 and CDR2: GTSNPN, SVGIG (reference sequence). The V and J ends lost 4 bases and 0 bases respectively, with 10 bases between them. The CDR3 is 14 amino acids. The CDR3 region has the DNA TGTGCCTGGACTCGGACAGATAGCAATCAGCCCCAGCATTTT. This encodes CAWTRTDSNQPQHF.

Turning to this clone: Sequence at one end of the junction differs from germline and may be a read error. The V gene is TRBV7-7, the J gene TRBJ2-2, with D possibly TRBD2 on 6 matching bases. CDR1 is SSHAT and CDR2 is FNYEAQ in the germline V gene (reference sequence). The CDR3 runs to 13 residues. The CDR3 protein is CASSSGESGELFF. Written as DNA, the CDR3 is TGTGCTAGCAGCTCGGGGGAGTCCGGGGAGCTGTTTTTT. Looking up the rest from reference TRBV7-7 and TRBJ2-2 gives the full variable domain: GAGVSQSPRYKVTKRGQDVTLRCDPISSHATLYWYQQALGQGPEFLTYFNYEAQPDKSGLPSDRFSAERPEGSISTLTIQRTEQRDSAMYRCASSSGESGELFFGEGSRLTVL.

The rearrangement links TRBV5-1 to TRBJ2-4; no definite D call. Trimming stripped 0 bases from V and 4 bases from J, with 11 bases between. This CDR3 contains 15 residues. Per the germline V gene, CDR1 is SGHRS and CDR2 is YFSETQ. The CDR3 nucleotides are TGCGCCAGCAGCTTGGAATTAGGAGAAAAAAACATTCAGTACTTC. It encodes CASSLELGEKNIQYF.

This sequence joins TRBV5-1 and TRBJ2-7; a possible D gene is TRBD1 (5 bases). From germline, CDR1 is SGHRS and CDR2 YFSETQ. Deletions cut 2 bases from V and 4 bases from J, with 13 bases between. The CDR3 has 14 amino acids. CDR3 protein: CASSLGQGNYEQYF. CDR3 sequence (DNA): TGCGCCAGCAGCTTAGGCCAGGGAAATTACGAGCAGTACTTC.